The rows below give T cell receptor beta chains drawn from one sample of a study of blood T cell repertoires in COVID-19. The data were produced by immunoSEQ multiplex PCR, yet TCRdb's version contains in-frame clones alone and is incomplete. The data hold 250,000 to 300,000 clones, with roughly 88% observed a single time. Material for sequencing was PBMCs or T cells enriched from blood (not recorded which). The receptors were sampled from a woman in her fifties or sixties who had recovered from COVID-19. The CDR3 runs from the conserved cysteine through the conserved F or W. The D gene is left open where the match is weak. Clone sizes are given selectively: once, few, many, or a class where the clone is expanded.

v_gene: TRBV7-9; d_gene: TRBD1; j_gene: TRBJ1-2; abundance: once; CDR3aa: CASSFRGQDGYTF; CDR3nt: TGTGCCAGCAGCTTTAGGGGGCAGGATGGCTACACCTTC
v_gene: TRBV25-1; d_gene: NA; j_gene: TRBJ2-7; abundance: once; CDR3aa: CASSDRNPRDEQYF; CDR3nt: TGTGCCAGCAGTGACCGTAACCCCAGGGACGAGCAGTACTTC
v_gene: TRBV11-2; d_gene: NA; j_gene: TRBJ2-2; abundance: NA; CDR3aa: CASIELKGGPNTGELFF; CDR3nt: TGTGCCAGCATTGAATTGAAAGGGGGACCGAACACCGGGGAGCTGTTTTTT
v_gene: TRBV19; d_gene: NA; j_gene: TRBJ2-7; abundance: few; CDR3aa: CASSMGRSYEQYF; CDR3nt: TGTGCCAGTAGTATGGGCAGATCCTACGAGCAGTACTTC
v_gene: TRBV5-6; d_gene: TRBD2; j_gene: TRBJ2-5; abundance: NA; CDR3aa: CASTRGGETQYF; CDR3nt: TGTGCCAGCACCCGGGGGGGCGAGACCCAGTACTTC
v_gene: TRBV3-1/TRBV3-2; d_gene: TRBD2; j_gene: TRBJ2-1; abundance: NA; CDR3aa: CASSQAGLRTSGRRNEQFF; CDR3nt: TGTGCCAGCAGCCAAGCGGGATTACGGACTAGCGGGAGGAGAAATGAGCAGTTCTTC
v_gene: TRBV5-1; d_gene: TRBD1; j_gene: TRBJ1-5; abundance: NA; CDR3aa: CASSPDRGGNQPQHF; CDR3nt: TGCGCCAGCAGCCCCGACAGGGGAGGCAATCAGCCCCAGCATTTT
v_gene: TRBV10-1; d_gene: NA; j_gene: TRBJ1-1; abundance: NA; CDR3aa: CASSETEHEAFF; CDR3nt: TGCGCCAGCAGCGAGACCGAACATGAAGCTTTCTTT
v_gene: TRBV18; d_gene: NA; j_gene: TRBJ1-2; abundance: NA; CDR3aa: CASSPLGGTYGYTF; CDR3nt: TGTGCCAGCTCACCTCTTGGGGGCACCTATGGCTACACCTTC
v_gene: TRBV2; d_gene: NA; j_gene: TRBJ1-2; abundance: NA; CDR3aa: CASIKQGETNYGYTF; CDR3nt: TGTGCCAGCATAAAACAGGGAGAAACTAACTATGGCTACACCTTC
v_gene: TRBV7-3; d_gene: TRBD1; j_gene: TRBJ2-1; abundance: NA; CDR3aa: CASSSQGAREQFF; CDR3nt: TGTGCCAGCAGCTCACAGGGGGCTCGGGAGCAGTTCTTC
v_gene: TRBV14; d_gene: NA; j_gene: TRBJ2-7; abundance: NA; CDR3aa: CASSQEGGISYEQYF; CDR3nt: TGTGCCAGCAGCCAAGAAGGAGGGATCTCCTACGAGCAGTACTTC
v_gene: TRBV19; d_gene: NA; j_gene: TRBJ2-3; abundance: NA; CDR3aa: CASSIGGTSTDTQYF; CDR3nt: TGTGCCAGTAGTATCGGCGGCACTAGCACAGATACGCAGTATTTT
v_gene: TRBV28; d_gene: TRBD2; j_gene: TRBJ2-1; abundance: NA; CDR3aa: CASSLAGGLYNEQFF; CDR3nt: TGTGCCAGCAGCTTAGCGGGAGGGCTCTACAATGAGCAGTTCTTC
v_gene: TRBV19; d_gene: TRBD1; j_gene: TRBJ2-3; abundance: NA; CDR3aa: CASSFRRTGSTDTQYF; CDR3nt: TGTGCCAGTAGTTTTCGGAGGACAGGTAGCACAGATACGCAGTATTTT
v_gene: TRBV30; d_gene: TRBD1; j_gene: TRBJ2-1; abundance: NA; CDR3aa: CAWSPDRVVQFF; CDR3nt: TGTGCCTGGAGTCCCGACAGGGTAGTGCAGTTCTTC
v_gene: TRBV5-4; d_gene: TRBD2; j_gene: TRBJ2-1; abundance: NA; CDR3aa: CASSLGGGSSYNEQFF; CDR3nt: TGTGCCAGCAGCCTTGGCGGGGGGAGCTCCTACAATGAGCAGTTCTTC
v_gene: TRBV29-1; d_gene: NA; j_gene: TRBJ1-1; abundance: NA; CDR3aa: CSVEHPGRHMNTEAFF; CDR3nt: TGCAGCGTTGAACACCCAGGTAGGCACATGAACACTGAAGCTTTCTTT
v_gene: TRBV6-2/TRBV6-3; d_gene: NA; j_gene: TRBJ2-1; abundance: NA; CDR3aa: CASSYNLYNEQFF; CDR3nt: TGTGCCAGCAGTTACAACCTATACAATGAGCAGTTCTTC
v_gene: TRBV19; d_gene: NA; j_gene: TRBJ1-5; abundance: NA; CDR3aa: CATHLGVGRSNQPQHF; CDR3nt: TGTGCCACTCACCTAGGGGTGGGGCGCTCAAATCAGCCCCAGCATTTT
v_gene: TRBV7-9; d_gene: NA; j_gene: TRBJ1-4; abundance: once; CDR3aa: CASSLKGSFNEKLFF; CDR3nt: TGTGCCAGCAGCTTGAAGGGGTCCTTTAATGAAAAACTGTTTTTT
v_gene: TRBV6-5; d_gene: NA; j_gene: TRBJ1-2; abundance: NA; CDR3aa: CASSYRRTSNYGYTF; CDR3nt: TGTGCCAGCAGTTACCGGCGGACTTCTAACTATGGCTACACCTTC
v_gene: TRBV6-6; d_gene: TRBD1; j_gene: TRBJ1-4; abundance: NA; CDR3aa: CASSRDRWNEKLFF; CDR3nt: TGTGCCAGCAGTCGGGACAGATGGAATGAAAAACTGTTTTTT
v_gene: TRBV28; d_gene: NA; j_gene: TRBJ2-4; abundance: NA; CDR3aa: CASTLFRAGIQYF; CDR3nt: TGTGCCAGCACTTTATTTAGGGCGGGCATTCAGTACTTC
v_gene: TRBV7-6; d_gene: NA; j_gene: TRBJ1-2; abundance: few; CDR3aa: CASSPHTEDSYGYTF; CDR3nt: TGTGCCAGCAGCCCTCACACTGAGGACTCTTATGGCTACACCTTC
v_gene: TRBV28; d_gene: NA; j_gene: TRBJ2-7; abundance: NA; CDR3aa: CASSLGAGGSYEQYF; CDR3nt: TGTGCCAGCAGTTTAGGGGCAGGTGGATCCTACGAGCAGTACTTC
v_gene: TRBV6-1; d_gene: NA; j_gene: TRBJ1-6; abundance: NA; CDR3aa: CASSEKGGHNSPLHF; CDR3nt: TGTGCCAGCAGTGAAAAGGGAGGACATAATTCACCCCTCCACTTT
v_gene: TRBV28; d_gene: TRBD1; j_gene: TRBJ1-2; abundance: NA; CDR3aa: CASRPNRGDYGYTF; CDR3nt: TGTGCCAGCAGGCCTAACAGGGGAGACTATGGCTACACCTTC
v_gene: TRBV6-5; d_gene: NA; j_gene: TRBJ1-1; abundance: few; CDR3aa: CASKREANTEAFF; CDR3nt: TGTGCCAGCAAAAGGGAGGCGAACACTGAAGCTTTCTTT
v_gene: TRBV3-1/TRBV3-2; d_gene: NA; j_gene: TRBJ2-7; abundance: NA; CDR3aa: CASSQVTGPYEQYF; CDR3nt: TGTGCCAGCAGCCAAGTAACAGGGCCCTACGAGCAGTACTTC
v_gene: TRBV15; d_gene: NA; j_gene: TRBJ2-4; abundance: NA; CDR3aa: CATAELAKNIQYF; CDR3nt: TGTGCCACCGCGGAACTAGCCAAAAACATTCAGTACTTC
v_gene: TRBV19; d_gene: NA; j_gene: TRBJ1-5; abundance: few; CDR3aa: CASSLRVLQPQHF; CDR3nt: TGTGCCAGTAGTCTCAGGGTTTTACAGCCCCAGCATTTT
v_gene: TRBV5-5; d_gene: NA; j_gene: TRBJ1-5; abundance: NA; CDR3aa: CASSWDTNQPQHF; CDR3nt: TGTGCCAGCAGCTGGGACACAAATCAGCCCCAGCATTTT
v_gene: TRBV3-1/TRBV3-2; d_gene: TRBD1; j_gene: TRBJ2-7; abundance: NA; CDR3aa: CASSPQTGGARNEQYF; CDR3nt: TGTGCCAGCAGCCCTCAGACAGGGGGCGCGAGGAACGAGCAGTACTTC
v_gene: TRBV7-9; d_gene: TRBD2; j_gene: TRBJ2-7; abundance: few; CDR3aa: CASSLDSGSSYEQYF; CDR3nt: TGTGCCAGCAGCTTAGATAGCGGGAGCTCCTACGAGCAGTACTTC
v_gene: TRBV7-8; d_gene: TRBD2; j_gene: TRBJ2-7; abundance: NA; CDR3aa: CASSSLAGNEQYF; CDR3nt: TGTGCCAGCAGCTCCCTAGCGGGAAATGAGCAGTACTTC
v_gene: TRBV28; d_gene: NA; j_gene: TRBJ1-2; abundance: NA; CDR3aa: CASSSPAGESNYGYTF; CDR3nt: TGTGCCAGCAGCTCTCCAGCTGGGGAGTCTAACTATGGCTACACCTTC